These 8 T cell receptor beta chains share one sample of origin, sequenced in a study of blood T cell repertoires in COVID-19 (dated by TCRdb to between 2020 and 2021). The method behind the library was the immunoSEQ multiplex PCR assay. TCRdb retrieved this table from immuneACCESS and kept in-frame rearrangements only. Not all clones are present; in checked studies, unresolved V genes account for under half, and no reason is known for the remainder. The sample records tens of thousands of clones, approximately 87% of which are singletons. The ten largest clones represent 15% to 20% of the sample. Sequenced sample: peripheral blood. The source is a woman older than 75 with acute or convalescent COVID-19.

The chain links TRBV29-1 to TRBJ1-1; maybe TRBD1 (6 bases). V was clipped by 2 bases and J by 1 base, with 8 bases between them. Per germline, CDR1 SQVTM and CDR2 ANQGSEA. This CDR3 has 13 residues. CDR3 sequence: CSVESQGNTEAFF. The CDR3 DNA reads as TGCAGCGTTGAATCACAGGGGAACACTGAAGCTTTCTTT.

The chain carries TRBV5-5 and TRBJ2-3; D might be TRBD2 (6 bases). The CDR3 is made up of 15 amino acids. The germline V gene encodes CDR1 SGHKS and CDR2 YYEKEE (reference sequence). V was clipped by 4 bases and J by 2 bases, with 14 bases between them. Written as DNA, the CDR3 is TGTGCCAGCAGCGGCCCGGGGGATTACACAGATACGCAGTATTTT. Translation gives CASSGPGDYTDTQYF.

The rearrangement uses TRBV11-2 and TRBJ1-3; D is uncertain. Germline V gene sequence: CDR1 SGHAT, CDR2 FQNNGV. This CDR3 is built from 13 residues. V gave up 5 bases and J gave up 5 bases, with 10 bases separating them. The CDR3 DNA follows: TGTGCCAGCAGCCCCGGAGGGAGAAACACCATATATTTT. Encoded protein: CASSPGGRNTIYF.

The chain combines TRBV7-3 with TRBJ1-1; 8 bases match TRBD1. In germline, CDR1 is SGHTA, CDR2 FQGTGA. CDR3 size: 16 residues. Trimming took 5 bases from V and 2 from J; bases not matched to a gene: 10. The CDR3 bases are TGTGCCAGCAGCCTGTCGGGACAGGCGTTAAACACTGAAGCTTTCTTT. Its protein is CASSLSGQALNTEAFF.

This chain connects TRBV6-5 to TRBJ2-1, with 11 bases lining up with TRBD2. J was trimmed by 3 bases and V by 4 bases; bases with no gene match: 5. CDR3 length: 16 residues. CDR1 is MNHEY, CDR2 SVGAGI, per germline. Written as DNA, the CDR3 is TGTGCCAGCAGTTCCTCCGGGACTAGCGGCTACAATGAGCAGTTCTTC. Translating it yields CASSSSGTSGYNEQFF.

The CDR3 bases are TGTGCCAGCAGCTTAGAAAGACTAGCAAGCAATGAGCAGTTCTTC. Encoded protein: CASSLERLASNEQFF. The chain combines TRBV11-2 with TRBJ2-1; 7 nucleotides match TRBD2. CDR3 length: 15 amino acids. V was pared by 0 bases and J by 6 bases, with 5 bases of the junction left unmatched. Germline V gives CDR1 SGHAT, CDR2 FQNNGV. The full variable domain, rest sourced from reference TRBV11-2 and TRBJ2-1, is EAGVAQSPRYKIIEKRQSVAFWCNPISGHATLYWYQQILGQGPKLLIQFQNNGVVDDSQLPKDRFSAERLKGVDSTLKIQPAKLEDSAVYLCASSLERLASNEQFFGPGTRLTVL.

This clone was detected many times. The chain combines TRBV6-1 with TRBJ2-7; D not resolved. V was trimmed by 1 base and J by 5 bases, leaving 9 bases between them. CDR1 is MNHNS and CDR2 is SASEGT in the germline V gene. There are 13 residues in the CDR3. The DNA for the CDR3 is TGTGCCAGCAGTGAAGGGCAGTTCAACGAGCAGTACTTC. Encoded protein: CASSEGQFNEQYF.

CDR3 nucleotide sequence: TGTGCCAGCAGTCTCCGGGACAGGGCGAACACTGAAGCTTTCTTT. Translation gives CASSLRDRANTEAFF. The chain couples TRBV27 to TRBJ1-1, with TRBD1 matching 9 bases. Germline CDR1 is MNHEY and CDR2 is SMNVEV (reference sequence). J was trimmed by 1 base and V by 5 bases; bases with no gene match: 5. The CDR3 sequence is 15 residues long.